Listed below are T cell receptor beta chains from one sample, sequenced in a study of CXCR3-negative and CXCR3-positive naive CD8 T cells. TCRdb reprocessed the 5' RACE reads and keeps a single row for each CDR3 protein, giving no DNA. The sample's table shows approximately 26,000 distinct CDR3 sequences. Sequencing input: naive CXCR3- CD8+ T cells from blood. These receptors all stem from a human donor in good health. Some clones in this sample may be carry-over from other donors' samples. Both conserved end residues are part of each CDR3. Some rows have no size entry. The others give once, few or many, or a class for an expanded clone.

j_gene: TRBJ1-1; v_gene: TRBV7-8; abundance: .; CDR3aa: CASSRSGTGGSEAFF
j_gene: TRBJ2-3; v_gene: TRBV28; abundance: .; CDR3aa: CASNDPPGTSGSTDTQYF
j_gene: TRBJ2-3; v_gene: TRBV4-3; abundance: .; CDR3aa: CASSQDLREDVLDTQYF
j_gene: TRBJ2-7; v_gene: TRBV7-9; abundance: .; CDR3aa: CASSPALDYEQYF
j_gene: TRBJ1-1; v_gene: TRBV9; abundance: .; CDR3aa: CASSEGGGARDTEAFF
j_gene: TRBJ1-3; v_gene: TRBV5-6; abundance: .; CDR3aa: CASSLGPNSGNTIYF
j_gene: TRBJ1-1; v_gene: TRBV29-1; abundance: medium-sized; CDR3aa: CSVDYRGEGTEAFF
j_gene: TRBJ2-3; v_gene: TRBV18; abundance: .; CDR3aa: CASSPPPVGTDTQYF
j_gene: TRBJ1-1; v_gene: TRBV20-1; abundance: .; CDR3aa: CSAGQGANMNTEAFF
j_gene: TRBJ2-3; v_gene: TRBV20-1; abundance: .; CDR3aa: CSARDLQSHTDTQYF
j_gene: TRBJ2-7; v_gene: TRBV5-1; abundance: .; CDR3aa: CASSLVPKYEQYF
j_gene: TRBJ2-2; v_gene: TRBV4-2; abundance: .; CDR3aa: CASSQETGELFF
j_gene: TRBJ2-7; v_gene: TRBV28; abundance: .; CDR3aa: CASRTPGLSYEQYF
j_gene: TRBJ2-7; v_gene: TRBV20-1; abundance: .; CDR3aa: CSARDNSYEQYF
j_gene: TRBJ2-7; v_gene: TRBV28; abundance: medium-sized; CDR3aa: CASSPPQTMSSYEQYF
j_gene: TRBJ2-1; v_gene: TRBV7-3; abundance: .; CDR3aa: CASSFTGGSYNEQFF
j_gene: TRBJ2-7; v_gene: TRBV7-2; abundance: .; CDR3aa: CASSFARFSYEQYF